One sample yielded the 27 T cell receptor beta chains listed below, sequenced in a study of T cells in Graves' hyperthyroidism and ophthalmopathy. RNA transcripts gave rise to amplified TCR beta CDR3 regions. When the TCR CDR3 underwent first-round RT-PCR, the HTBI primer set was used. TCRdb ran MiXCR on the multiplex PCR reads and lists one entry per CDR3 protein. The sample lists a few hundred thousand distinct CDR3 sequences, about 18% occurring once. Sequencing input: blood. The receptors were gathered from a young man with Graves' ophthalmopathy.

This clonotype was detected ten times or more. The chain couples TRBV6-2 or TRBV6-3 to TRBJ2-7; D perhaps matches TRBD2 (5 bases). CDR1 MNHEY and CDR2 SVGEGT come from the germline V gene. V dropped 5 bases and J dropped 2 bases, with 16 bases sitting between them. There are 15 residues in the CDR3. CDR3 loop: CASSQSRGPTYEQYF. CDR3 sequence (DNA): TGTGCCAGCAGTCAATCTAGAGGGCCGACCTACGAGCAGTACTTC.

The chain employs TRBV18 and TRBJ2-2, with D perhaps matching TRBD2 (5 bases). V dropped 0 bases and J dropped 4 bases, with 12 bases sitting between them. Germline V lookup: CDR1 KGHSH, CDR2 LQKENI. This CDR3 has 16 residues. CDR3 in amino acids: CASSPPEGLGTGELFF. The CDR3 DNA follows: TGTGCCAGCTCACCACCTGAGGGCCTGGGCACCGGGGAGCTGTTTTTT.

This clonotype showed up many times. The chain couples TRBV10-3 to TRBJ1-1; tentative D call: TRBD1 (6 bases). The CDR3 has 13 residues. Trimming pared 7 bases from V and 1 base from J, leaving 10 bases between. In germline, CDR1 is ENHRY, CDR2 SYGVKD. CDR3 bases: TGTGCCATCACCCGGACAGAGAACACTGAAGCTTTCTTT. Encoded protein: CAITRTENTEAFF.

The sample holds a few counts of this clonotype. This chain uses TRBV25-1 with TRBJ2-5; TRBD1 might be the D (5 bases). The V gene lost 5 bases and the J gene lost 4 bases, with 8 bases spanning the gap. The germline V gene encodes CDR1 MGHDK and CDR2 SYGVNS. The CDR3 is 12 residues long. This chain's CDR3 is CASSTQGETQYF. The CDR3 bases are TGTGCCAGCAGTACGCAGGGAGAGACCCAGTACTTC.

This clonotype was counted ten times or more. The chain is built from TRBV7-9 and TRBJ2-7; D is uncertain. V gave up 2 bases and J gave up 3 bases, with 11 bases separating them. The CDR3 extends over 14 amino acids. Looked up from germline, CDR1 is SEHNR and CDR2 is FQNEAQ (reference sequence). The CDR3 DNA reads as TGTGCCAGCAGCTTAAAGGGCAGATTCTACGAGCAGTACTTC. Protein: CASSLKGRFYEQYF.

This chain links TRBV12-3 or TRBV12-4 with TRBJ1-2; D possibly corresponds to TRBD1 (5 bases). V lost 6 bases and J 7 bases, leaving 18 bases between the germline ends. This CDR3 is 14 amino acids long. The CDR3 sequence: CASSYRYRSGGYTF. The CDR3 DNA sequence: TGTGCCAGCAGCTACAGGTACCGCTCGGGTGGCTACACCTTC.

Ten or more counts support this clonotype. CDR3 sequence (DNA): TGTGCCAGCAGCGACAGCCCGGATAATTATGGCTACACCTTC. It is translated as CASSDSPDNYGYTF. The rearrangement joins TRBV7-9 to TRBJ1-2, with D perhaps matching TRBD1 (5 bases). CDR1 and CDR2 (germline): SEHNR, FQNEAQ (reference sequence). The CDR3 loop spans 14 amino acids. The V end was cut by 5 bases, the J end by 5 bases, with 15 bases between.

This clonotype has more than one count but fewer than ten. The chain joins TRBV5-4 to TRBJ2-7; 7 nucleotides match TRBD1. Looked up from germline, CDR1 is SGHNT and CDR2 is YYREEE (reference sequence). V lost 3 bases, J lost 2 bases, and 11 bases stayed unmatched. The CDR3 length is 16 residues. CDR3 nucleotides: TGTGCCAGCAGCTCCTCCCTCCGGGACAGTCCCTACGAGCAGTACTTC. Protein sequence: CASSSSLRDSPYEQYF.

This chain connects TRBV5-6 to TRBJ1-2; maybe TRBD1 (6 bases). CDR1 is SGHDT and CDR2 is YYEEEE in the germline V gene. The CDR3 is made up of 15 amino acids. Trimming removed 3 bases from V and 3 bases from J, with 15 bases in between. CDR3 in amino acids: CASSYSGEADYGYTF. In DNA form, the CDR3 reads TGTGCCAGCAGCTACTCAGGGGAGGCGGACTATGGCTACACCTTC.

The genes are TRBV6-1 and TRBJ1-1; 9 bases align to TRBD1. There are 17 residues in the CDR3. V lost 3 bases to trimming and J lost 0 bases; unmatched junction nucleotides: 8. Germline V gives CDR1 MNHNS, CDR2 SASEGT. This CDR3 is CASSEGQGGLMNTEAFF. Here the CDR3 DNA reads TGTGCCAGCAGTGAGGGACAGGGAGGACTTATGAACACTGAAGCTTTCTTT.

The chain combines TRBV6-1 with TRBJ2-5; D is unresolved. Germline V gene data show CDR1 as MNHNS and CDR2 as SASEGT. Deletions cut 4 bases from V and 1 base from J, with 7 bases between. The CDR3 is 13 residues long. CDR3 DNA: TGTGCCAGCAGTGGGGGTCGCCAAGAGACCCAGTACTTC. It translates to CASSGGRQETQYF.

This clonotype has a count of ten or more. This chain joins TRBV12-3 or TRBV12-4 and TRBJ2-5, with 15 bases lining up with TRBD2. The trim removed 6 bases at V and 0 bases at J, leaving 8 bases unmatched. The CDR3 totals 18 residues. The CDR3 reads CASSPGLAGGRYQETQYF. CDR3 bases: TGTGCCAGCAGCCCGGGACTAGCGGGGGGACGCTACCAAGAGACCCAGTACTTC.

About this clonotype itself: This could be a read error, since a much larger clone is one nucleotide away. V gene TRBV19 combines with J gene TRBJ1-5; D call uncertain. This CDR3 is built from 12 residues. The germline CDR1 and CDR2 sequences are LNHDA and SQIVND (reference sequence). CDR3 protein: CVSSGDNQPQHF. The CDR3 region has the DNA TGTGTCAGTAGTGGCGACAATCAGCCCCAGCATTTT.

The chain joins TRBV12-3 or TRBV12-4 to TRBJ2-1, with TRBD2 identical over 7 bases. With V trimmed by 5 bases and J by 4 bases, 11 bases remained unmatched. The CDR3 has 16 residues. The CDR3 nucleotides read TGTGCCAGCAGTCCGTATGGCGGGGGAAAGTACAATGAGCAGTTCTTC. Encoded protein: CASSPYGGGKYNEQFF.

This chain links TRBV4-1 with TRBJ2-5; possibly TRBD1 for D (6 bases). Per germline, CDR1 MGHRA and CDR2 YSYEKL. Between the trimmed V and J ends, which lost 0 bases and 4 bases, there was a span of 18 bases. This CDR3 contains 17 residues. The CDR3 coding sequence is TGCGCCAGCAGCCAAGAGATGGTGGGGGCCTCCGGAGAGACCCAGTACTTC. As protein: CASSQEMVGASGETQYF.

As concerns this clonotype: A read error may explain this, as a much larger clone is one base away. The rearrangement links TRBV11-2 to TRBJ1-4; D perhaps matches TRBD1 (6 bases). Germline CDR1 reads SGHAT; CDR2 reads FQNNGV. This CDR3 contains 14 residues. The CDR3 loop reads CASSLGGPREKLFF. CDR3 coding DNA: TGTGCCAGCAGTTTAGGGGGGCCGCGAGAAAAACTGTTTTTT.

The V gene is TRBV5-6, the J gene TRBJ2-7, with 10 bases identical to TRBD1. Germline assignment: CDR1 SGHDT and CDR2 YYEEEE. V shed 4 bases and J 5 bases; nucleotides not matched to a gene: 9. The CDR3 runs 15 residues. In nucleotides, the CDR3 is TGTGCCAGCAGCCCCTGGGACAGGGGAAGAAACGAGCAGTACTTC. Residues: CASSPWDRGRNEQYF.

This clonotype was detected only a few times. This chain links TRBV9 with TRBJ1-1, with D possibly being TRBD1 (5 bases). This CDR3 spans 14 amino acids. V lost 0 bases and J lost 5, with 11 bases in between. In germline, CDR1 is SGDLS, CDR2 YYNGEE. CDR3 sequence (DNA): TGTGCCAGCAGCGTAGAGGGAGGGGTGACTGAAGCTTTCTTT. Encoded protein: CASSVEGGVTEAFF.

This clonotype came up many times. CDR3 DNA sequence: TGTGCCAGCAGCCCCGTCGCGGGGGCCCAAGATACGCAGTATTTT. This encodes CASSPVAGAQDTQYF. J is TRBJ2-3 and V is TRBV7-9; tentatively, D is TRBD2 (7 bases). The CDR3 contains 15 residues. CDR1 and CDR2 from the germline V gene are SEHNR and FQNEAQ (reference sequence). Deletions cut 5 bases from V and 5 bases from J, with 17 bases between.

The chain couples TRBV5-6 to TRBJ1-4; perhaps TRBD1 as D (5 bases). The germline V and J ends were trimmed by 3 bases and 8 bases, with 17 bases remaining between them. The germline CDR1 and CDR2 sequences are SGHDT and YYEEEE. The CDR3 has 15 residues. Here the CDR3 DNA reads TGTGCCAGCAGCTCCGGGATGGGGGTAGGAGAAAAACTGTTTTTT. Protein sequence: CASSSGMGVGEKLFF.

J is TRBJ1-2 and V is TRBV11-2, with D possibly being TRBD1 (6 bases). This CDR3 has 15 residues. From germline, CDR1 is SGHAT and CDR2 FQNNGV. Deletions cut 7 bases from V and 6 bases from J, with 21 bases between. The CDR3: CASTQVWGATDGYTF. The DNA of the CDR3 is TGTGCCAGCACCCAAGTTTGGGGGGCGACGGATGGCTACACCTTC.

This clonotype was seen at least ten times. CDR3 sequence reads: CASSIDLNYGYTF. The CDR3 nucleotides are TGTGCCAGCAGCATCGATCTAAACTATGGCTACACCTTC. V gene TRBV12-3 or TRBV12-4 combines with J gene TRBJ1-2; D gene uncertain. The CDR3 covers 13 residues. V gave up 6 bases and J gave up 2 bases, with 10 bases separating them.

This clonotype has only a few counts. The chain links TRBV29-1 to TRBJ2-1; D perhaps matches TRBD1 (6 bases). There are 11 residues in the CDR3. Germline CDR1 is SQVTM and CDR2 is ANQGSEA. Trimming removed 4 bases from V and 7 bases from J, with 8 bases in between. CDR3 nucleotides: TGCAGCGTTGTTGGGACAAATGAGCAGTTCTTC. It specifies CSVVGTNEQFF.

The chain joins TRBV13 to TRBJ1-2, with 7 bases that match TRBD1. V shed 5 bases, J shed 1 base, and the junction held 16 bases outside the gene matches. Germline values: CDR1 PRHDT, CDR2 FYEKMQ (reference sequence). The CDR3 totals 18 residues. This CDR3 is CASSRTWGGQAFNYGYTF. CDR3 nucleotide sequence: TGTGCCAGCAGCCGTACCTGGGGCGGACAGGCCTTTAACTATGGCTACACCTTC.

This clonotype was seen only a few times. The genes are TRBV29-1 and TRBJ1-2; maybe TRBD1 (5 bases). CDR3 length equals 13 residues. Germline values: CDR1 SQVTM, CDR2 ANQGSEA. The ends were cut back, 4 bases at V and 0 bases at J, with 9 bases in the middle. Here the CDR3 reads CSVGDGANYGYTF. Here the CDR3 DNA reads TGCAGCGTTGGGGACGGTGCTAACTATGGCTACACCTTC.

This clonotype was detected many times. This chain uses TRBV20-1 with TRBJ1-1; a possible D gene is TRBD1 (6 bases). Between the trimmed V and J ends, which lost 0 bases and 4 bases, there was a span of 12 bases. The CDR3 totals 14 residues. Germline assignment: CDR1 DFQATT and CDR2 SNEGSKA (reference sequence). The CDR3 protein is CSARDLGQSTEAFF. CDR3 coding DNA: TGCAGTGCTAGAGATCTTGGACAGAGCACTGAAGCTTTCTTT.

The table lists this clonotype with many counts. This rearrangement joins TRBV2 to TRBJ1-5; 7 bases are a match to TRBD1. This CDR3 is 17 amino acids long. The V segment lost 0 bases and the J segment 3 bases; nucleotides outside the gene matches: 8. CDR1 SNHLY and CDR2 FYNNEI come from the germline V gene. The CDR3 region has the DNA TGTGCCAGCAGTGAAGCAGGGGGGACAGACCTCAATCAGCCCCAGCATTTT. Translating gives CASSEAGGTDLNQPQHF. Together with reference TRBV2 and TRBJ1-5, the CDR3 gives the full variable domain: EPEVTQTPSHQVTQMGQEVILRCVPISNHLYFYWYRQILGQKVEFLVSFYNNEISEKSEIFDDQFSVERPDGSNFTLKIRSTKLEDSAMYFCASSEAGGTDLNQPQHFGDGTRLSIL.